This TCR beta chain was profiled in a study of a mutant IDH1 vaccine in newly diagnosed glioma. Germline loops: CDR1 SGHTA, CDR2 FQGTGA. This CDR3 region has 13 residues. V lost 2 bases and J lost 11; bases outside the gene matches: 2. Regarding time point: week 23, last vaccination. The vaccine gave 300 ug of a 20-mer mutant IDH1 peptide subcutaneously per dose. Whole-study results and caveats: Patients mounted vaccine-induced immune responses in about 92% of cases. Changes to the top peripheral T cell clonotypes appeared unrelated to pseudoprogression.

Some clones are missing from TCRdb's copy, which holds only in-frame ones; the method was immunoSEQ multiplex PCR. Of some 80,000 clones detected, 75% to 90% appear once; the ten largest clones hold over 0.6%. A word on this clone: What it binds is unknown.

The rearrangement uses TRBV7-3 and TRBJ2-1, with 11 positions matching TRBD2. This TCR was recovered from a woman aged 50 to 65 with glioma. The sequencing used PBMCs, collected from a glioma patient whose treatment included an IDH1 peptide vaccine. The CDR3 sequence: CASSLVTSGKQFF. The CDR3 region has the DNA TGTGCCAGCAGCTTAGTGACTAGCGGGAAGCAGTTCTTC. Using reference TRBV7-3 and TRBJ2-1 for the parts outside the CDR3, the full variable domain is GAGVSQTPSNKVTEKGKYVELRCDPISGHTALYWYRQSLGQGPEFLIYFQGTGAADDSGLPNDRFFAVRPEGSVSTLKIQRTERGDSAVYLCASSLVTSGKQFFGPGTRLTVL.